This T cell receptor beta chain is drawn from a study of spatial heterogeneity in lung cancer. V trimming: 6 bases; J trimming: 6 bases; junction bases outside the gene matches: 10. The CDR3 contains 15 residues. CDR1 is MNHNS, CDR2 SASEGT, per germline. A single record per CDR3 protein comes from TCRdb applying MiXCR to the 5' RACE reads. The data show 12,000 or so distinct CDR3 sequences, approximately 12% seen once. Findings and caveats of the study: Expanded intratumoral alpha and beta TCR counts tracked tumor mutation counts.

This clonotype was found many times. Its antigen is still unknown. As for time point: sample taken at primary tumor resection. Frozen PBMC, nontumor lung or tumor provided whole RNA, which was sequenced unsorted. The sample in question was lung tumor tissue, obtained at surgery. This clonotype was obtained from a male donor with early-stage non-small cell lung cancer. The chain combines TRBV6-1 with TRBJ2-3; 9 bases match TRBD1. This CDR3 reads CASRTGGGAWDTQYF. DNA of the CDR3: TGTGCCAGCAGGACAGGGGGAGGGGCCTGGGATACGCAGTATTTT.